These 20 T cell receptor beta chains came from one sample sequenced in a study of chemoradiotherapy in HPV16-positive cancers. TCRdb keeps only in-frame clones here, not all; method: immunoSEQ multiplex PCR. The sample holds around 8,100 clones; roughly 89% are singletons and the top ten take 14%. Sample: blood, taken from a patient who underwent chemoradiotherapy. All receptors come from a human donor with HPV-associated anogenital cancer.

V is TRBV5-1 and J is TRBJ2-3; either TRBD1 or TRBD2 may supply D (7 bases each). This CDR3 spans 16 amino acids. The germline CDR1 and CDR2 sequences are SGHRS and YFSETQ. The V end was cut by 1 base, the J end by 3 bases, with 15 bases between. Here the CDR3 reads CASSLSRQGGTDTQYF. The DNA for the CDR3 is TGCGCCAGCAGCTTGAGCCGTCAGGGGGGGACAGATACGCAGTATTTT.

The rearrangement joins TRBV5-4 to TRBJ1-3; D might be TRBD1 (5 bases). Germline CDR1 is SGHNT and CDR2 is YYREEE (reference sequence). V lost 2 bases and J lost 0, with 15 bases in between. The CDR3 sequence is 17 residues long. Here the CDR3 DNA reads TGTGCCAGCAGCTTTTTTCCTACAGGCCGCTCTGGAAACACCATATATTTT. Amino acid sequence: CASSFFPTGRSGNTIYF.

This clone has just one count. This chain connects TRBV5-1 to TRBJ2-3; 14 nucleotides line up with TRBD2. The V gene's germline CDR1 is SGHRS and CDR2 YFSETQ. J lost 3 bases, V lost 6 bases, and 6 bases had no gene match. The CDR3 is made up of 16 amino acids. DNA of the CDR3: TGCGCCAGCATTGAAGGACTAGCGGGGGGAACAGATACGCAGTATTTT. Its protein is CASIEGLAGGTDTQYF. Combining the CDR3 with reference TRBV5-1 and TRBJ2-3 gives the whole variable domain KAGVTQTPRYLIKTRGQQVTLSCSPISGHRSVSWYQQTPGQGLQFLFEYFSETQRNKGNFPGRFSGRQFSNSRSEMNVSTLELGDSALYLCASIEGLAGGTDTQYFGPGTRLTVL.

By share, this clone ranks as large. The chain links TRBV11-3 to TRBJ1-1; D unresolved. The CDR3 extends over 14 amino acids. Germline V gives CDR1 SGHNT, CDR2 YENEEA. Between the trimmed V and J ends, which lost 2 bases and 1 base, there was a span of 8 bases. CDR3: CASSLSAGNTEAFF. The CDR3 DNA sequence: TGTGCCAGCAGCTTATCTGCGGGGAACACTGAAGCTTTCTTT.

V usage is TRBV14 and J usage is TRBJ2-1; D call uncertain. The germline V gene has CDR1 SGHDN and CDR2 FVKESK. The CDR3 spans 11 residues. V was cut by 0 bases and J by 8 bases, with 2 bases left in between. The DNA for the CDR3 is TGTGCCAGCAGCCAAGAACATGAGCAGTTCTTC. Protein sequence: CASSQEHEQFF.

V usage is TRBV5-1 and J usage is TRBJ2-5, with TRBD2 identical over 8 bases. CDR3 length: 15 residues. Trimming cost V 2 bases and J 2 bases; bases outside gene matches: 5. CDR1 SGHRS and CDR2 YFSETQ come from the germline V gene. This CDR3 is CASSFLAGSQETQYF. CDR3 nucleotides: TGCGCCAGCAGCTTTCTAGCGGGTTCACAAGAGACCCAGTACTTC.

The gene calls are TRBV29-1 and TRBJ2-1; D remains unclear. V lost 3 bases and J lost 4, with 4 bases in between. Germline V gives CDR1 SQVTM, CDR2 ANQGSEA. The CDR3 spans 11 residues. CDR3 coding DNA: TGCAGCGTTGAGGTGTACAATGAGCAGTTCTTC. Translated: CSVEVYNEQFF.

This clone was seen a handful of times. The V call is TRBV19, the J call TRBJ1-2; D is ambiguous. This CDR3 is built from 15 residues. Germline assignment: CDR1 LNHDA and CDR2 SQIVND (reference sequence). V was cut by 4 bases and J by 3 bases, with 15 bases left in between. CDR3 sequence (DNA): TGTGCCAGTAGTAACCCCTCCAGATCAGACTATGGCTACACCTTC. It is translated as CASSNPSRSDYGYTF.

The J gene is TRBJ1-5, the V gene TRBV6-1; the match to TRBD1 covers 7 bases. Trimming took 6 bases from V and 2 from J; bases not matched to a gene: 1. This CDR3 contains 13 residues. Germline V CDR1 and CDR2: MNHNS, SASEGT. CDR3 nucleotide sequence: TGTGCCAGCAGAGGGACAGGCAATCAGCCCCAGCATTTT. Its translation is CASRGTGNQPQHF.

This clone was detected a few times. V is TRBV2 and J is TRBJ2-5, with unresolved D. The CDR3 is 12 amino acids. The V end lost 7 bases, the J end lost 1 base, and 7 bases lay between the germline ends. The germline CDR1 and CDR2 sequences are SNHLY and FYNNEI. This CDR3 reads CASTYSQETQYF. CDR3 DNA: TGTGCCAGCACCTACAGCCAAGAGACCCAGTACTTC.

The genes are TRBV19 and TRBJ1-1, with TRBD1 as a possible D gene (6 bases). V lost 6 bases and J lost 10, with 18 bases in between. Germline assignment: CDR1 LNHDA and CDR2 SQIVND (reference sequence). The length of the CDR3 is 13 residues. The CDR3, as DNA: TGTGCCAGTAGCCGCAACAGGGACTCCGGAGCTTTCTTT. This codes for CASSRNRDSGAFF.

CDR3 loop: CAITSTGPGELFF. The CDR3 nucleotides are TGTGCCATCACTAGTACCGGTCCCGGGGAGCTGTTTTTT. The chain employs TRBV10-3 and TRBJ2-2; D is unresolved. This CDR3 is 13 amino acids long. Trimming took off 7 bases at V and 6 bases at J, with 12 bases between the two ends. Per germline, CDR1 ENHRY and CDR2 SYGVKD.

The V gene is TRBV7-2, the J gene TRBJ2-5; D not certain. The CDR3 has 15 amino acids. In germline, CDR1 is SGHTA, CDR2 FQGNSA. Trimming left V 1 base short and J 5 bases short, with 14 bases between. Here the CDR3 DNA reads TGTGCCAGCAGCTTAGTTGGGCGCTTTACGGAGACCCAGTACTTC. Translating it yields CASSLVGRFTETQYF.

This clone is a singleton in its sample. The chain is built from TRBV13 and TRBJ1-1; 8 bases are shared with TRBD1. Germline CDR1 is PRHDT and CDR2 is FYEKMQ (reference sequence). The CDR3 covers 13 residues. Trimming removed 4 bases from V and 4 bases from J; junction bases left unmatched: 2. The CDR3 reads CASSSQGVTEAFF. DNA for the CDR3: TGTGCCAGCAGCTCACAGGGGGTCACTGAAGCTTTCTTT.

The chain carries TRBV5-6 and TRBJ1-1; tentative D call: TRBD1 (5 bases). CDR3 length: 13 residues. With 5 bases removed from V and 2 bases from J, the gap between germline ends came to 10 bases. The germline CDR1 and CDR2 sequences are SGHDT and YYEEEE. CDR3 in amino acids: CASRGVGNTEAFF. The CDR3, as DNA: TGTGCCAGCAGGGGGGTCGGAAACACTGAAGCTTTCTTT.

The V gene is TRBV2, the J gene TRBJ2-5; D is ambiguous. This CDR3 is 13 amino acids long. Per germline, CDR1 SNHLY and CDR2 FYNNEI. V lost 4 bases to trimming and J lost 5 bases, with 11 bases between them. The CDR3, as DNA: TGTGCCAGCAGTGTAGCCCCGGTGGAGACCCAGTACTTC. Translated, it gives CASSVAPVETQYF.

This clone was counted once. The chain recombines TRBV27 with TRBJ1-4, with D perhaps matching TRBD1 (5 bases). Germline CDR1 is MNHEY and CDR2 is SMNVEV (reference sequence). V shed 2 bases and J shed 10 bases, with 23 bases lying between them. The CDR3 is 17 residues long. The CDR3 bases are TGTGCCAGCAGTTTAACCTTATACCAGGGTACCGAGGGAAAACTGTTTTTT. Translated: CASSLTLYQGTEGKLFF.

The rearrangement joins TRBV6-6 to TRBJ2-1, with D possibly TRBD1 on 5 matching bases. CDR3 length equals 13 residues. V lost 4 bases and J 5 bases, leaving 9 bases between the germline ends. Looked up from germline, CDR1 is MNHNY and CDR2 is SVGAGI (reference sequence). The CDR3 bases are TGTGCCAGCAGTTTTCAGGGAAACAATGAGCAGTTCTTC. Encoded protein: CASSFQGNNEQFF.

This chain connects TRBV5-5 to TRBJ1-2; 7 nucleotides match TRBD1. Germline CDR1 SGHKS, CDR2 YYEKEE (reference sequence). The CDR3 loop spans 16 amino acids. V lost 3 bases and J lost 5; bases outside the gene matches: 13. The CDR3 DNA follows: TGTGCCAGCAGCTCTGGGACGACAGGGAGGAATTATGGCTACACCTTC. It translates to CASSSGTTGRNYGYTF. Filled out from reference TRBV5-5 and TRBJ1-2, the complete variable domain reads DAGVTQSPTHLIKTRGQQVTLRCSPISGHKSVSWYQQVLGQGPQFIFQYYEKEERGRGNFPDRFSARQFPNYSSELNVNALLLGDSALYLCASSSGTTGRNYGYTFGSGTRLTVV.

The sample holds a few counts of this clone. The rearrangement links TRBV30 to TRBJ1-2; possibly TRBD1 for D (5 bases). This CDR3 spans 15 amino acids. Trimming took 5 bases from V and 1 from J, leaving 17 bases between them. Per the germline V gene, CDR1 is GTSNPN and CDR2 is SVGIG (reference sequence). The CDR3 DNA is TGTGCCTGGGCGCAGGCAGGGCGAAATAACTATGGCTACACCTTC. Translating it yields CAWAQAGRNNYGYTF.